The sequence of this T cell receptor (beta chain) was determined in a study of blood T cell repertoires in COVID-19. On the study more broadly: PBMCs, B-cell-depleted T cells, or T cells were the source of the cDNA or gDNA that made up the material.

There are 13 residues in the CDR3. Trimming took off 5 bases at V and 7 bases at J, with 11 bases between the two ends. The germline V gene has CDR1 SEHNR and CDR2 FQNEAQ (reference sequence). Assignment of participants to cohorts was predicated upon participant-reported clinical history. This clone was seen only once. In the study's own analysis: For nucleated cells, counts were estimated from reference gene primer amplification. Produced via immunoSEQ multiplex PCR; TCRdb's table is partial and in-frame only. The DNA gave D and trimming, while V, J and clone size come from that table. The sample records under 300,000 clones, approximately 84% being singletons.

V usage is TRBV7-9 and J usage is TRBJ1-4; D remains ambiguous. Sequencing was carried out using PBMCs or T cells enriched from blood (not recorded which). The sequence was obtained from a man aged 18 to 30 who had recovered from COVID-19. Here the CDR3 reads CASSPTGGEKLFF. CDR3 sequence (DNA): TGTGCCAGCAGCCCCACGGGAGGTGAAAAACTGTTTTTT.